These 31 T cell receptor beta chains were all obtained from the same sample, sequenced in a study of identical twins. TCRdb processed the 5' RACE reads anew with MiXCR; each CDR3 protein has one entry. The repertoire holds about 190,000 distinct CDR3 sequences, with around 15% as singletons. The same data also went into a second study, on T cells expressing NK-cell markers.

The specimen sequenced was CD8+ T cells sorted from blood. These TCRs come from a woman under 30 in good health.

This sequence joins TRBV5-1 and TRBJ2-5, with a possible D match to TRBD2 (7 bases). V lost 0 bases and J 2 bases, leaving 11 bases between the germline ends. The CDR3 loop spans 15 amino acids. Germline CDR1 reads SGHRS; CDR2 reads YFSETQ. The DNA of the CDR3 is TGCGCCAGCAGCTTGGGCGGGGGCGAACAAGAGACCCAGTACTTC. This translates into CASSLGGGEQETQYF.

This clonotype was detected a few times. The chain has TRBV7-6 and TRBJ2-1, with no clear D. There are 13 residues in the CDR3. V lost 3 bases and J 8 bases, leaving 11 bases between the germline ends. The V gene's germline CDR1 is SGHVS and CDR2 FNYEAQ. CDR3 protein: CASSFEFSHEQFF. The CDR3 region has the DNA TGTGCCAGCAGCTTTGAGTTCAGCCATGAGCAGTTCTTC.

This sequence joins TRBV4-3 and TRBJ2-1; D remains unclear. The germline V gene encodes CDR1 LGHNA and CDR2 YSLEER. V was trimmed by 2 bases and J by 7 bases, leaving 12 bases between them. This CDR3 contains 14 residues. DNA of the CDR3: TGCGCCAGCAGCCAATTCACCGGCCAAAATGAGCAGTTCTTC. The encoded protein is CASSQFTGQNEQFF.

This clonotype was detected many times. The rearrangement links TRBV4-3 to TRBJ2-2; D is unresolved. The CDR3 extends over 14 amino acids. The germline V and J ends were trimmed by 4 bases and 3 bases, with 9 bases remaining between them. Per the germline V gene, CDR1 is LGHNA and CDR2 is YSLEER. CDR3 protein: CASSPQMDTGELFF. CDR3 nucleotide sequence: TGCGCCAGCAGCCCCCAGATGGACACCGGGGAGCTGTTTTTT.

J is TRBJ2-7 and V is TRBV20-1; D is possibly TRBD2 (5 bases). CDR1 and CDR2 from the germline V gene are DFQATT and SNEGSKA (reference sequence). The CDR3 has 15 amino acids. The V end was cut by 5 bases, the J end by 0 bases, with 17 bases between. CDR3 DNA sequence: TGCAGTGCTCCCTTGGGCGGGTCGAGCTCCTACGAGCAGTACTTC. It translates to CSAPLGGSSSYEQYF.

This clonotype showed up just a few times. The J gene is TRBJ2-5, the V gene TRBV12-3 or TRBV12-4; maybe TRBD1 (6 bases). The V gene lost 6 bases and the J gene lost 4 bases, with 18 bases spanning the gap. The CDR3 is 15 amino acids. In nucleotides, the CDR3 is TGTGCCAGCAGCCCTTTCCGACAGGTCGGAGAGACCCAGTACTTC. Residues: CASSPFRQVGETQYF.

This clonotype has just a few counts. The chain is built from TRBV7-9 and TRBJ2-3; either TRBD1 or TRBD2 may fit D (5 bases each). V lost 5 bases and J lost 6, with 21 bases in between. The CDR3 sequence is 16 residues long. CDR1 and CDR2 (germline): SEHNR, FQNEAQ (reference sequence). CDR3 in DNA: TGTGCCAGCAGCCCGAGCCGGGACCCGCGATCGGATACGCAGTATTTT. It yields the protein CASSPSRDPRSDTQYF.

The J gene is TRBJ2-7, the V gene TRBV10-2; D not resolved. The CDR3 has 12 amino acids. Germline V gene lookup returns CDR1 WSHSY and CDR2 SAAADI. V was clipped by 2 bases and J by 4 bases, with 6 bases between them. The CDR3 reads CASSETAYEQYF. For the CDR3, the DNA is TGCGCCAGCAGTGAGACAGCATACGAGCAGTACTTC.

This chain links TRBV4-2 with TRBJ2-5; the D gene is possibly TRBD2 (5 bases). Germline CDR1 is LGHNA and CDR2 is YNFKEQ. The CDR3 spans 15 residues. V lost 3 bases and J lost 7, with 18 bases in between. CDR3 bases: TGTGCCAGCAGCCAGTCCGGACTTGTTCGGGGGACCCAGTACTTC. Translated: CASSQSGLVRGTQYF.

The chain combines TRBV13 with TRBJ2-7, with TRBD1 matching 12 bases. The CDR3 is 15 amino acids. Germline CDR1 and CDR2: PRHDT and FYEKMQ (reference sequence). The V gene end was trimmed by 3 bases and the J gene end by 3 bases; junction bases not matched to a gene: 3. CDR3 region: CASSLGQGAIYEQYF. As DNA, the CDR3 is TGTGCCAGCAGCTTGGGACAGGGGGCTATCTACGAGCAGTACTTC.

A few counts support this clonotype. The chain is built from TRBV12-3 or TRBV12-4 and TRBJ1-1, with D perhaps TRBD1 (5 bases). V lost 2 bases to trimming and J lost 1 base, with 11 bases between them. The CDR3 is made up of 15 amino acids. This CDR3 is CASSLRGERNTEAFF. In DNA, the CDR3 is TGTGCCAGCAGTTTAAGAGGGGAAAGGAACACTGAAGCTTTCTTT.

This clonotype showed up many times. Mismatch with germline at one junction end may stem from a read error. V gene TRBV2 combines with J gene TRBJ2-1; D remains unclear. Germline loops: CDR1 SNHLY, CDR2 FYNNEI. CDR3 size: 11 residues. This CDR3 reads CASIGLQASHF. The CDR3 DNA sequence: TGTGCCAGCATCGGGCTGCAAGCATCCCATTTC.

J is TRBJ2-7 and V is TRBV18; D is unresolved. This CDR3 is 17 amino acids long. Trimming took off 4 bases at V and 3 bases at J, with 22 bases between the two ends. Germline loops: CDR1 KGHSH, CDR2 LQKENI. The CDR3 region has the DNA TGTGCCAGCTCACAAGTTTGGGCCCCACCTCCTATCTACGAGCAGTACTTC. This gives the protein CASSQVWAPPPIYEQYF.

J is TRBJ2-3 and V is TRBV5-1; D remains unclear. The CDR3 consists of 14 residues. V was cut by 2 bases and J by 0 bases, with 7 bases left in between. Germline values: CDR1 SGHRS, CDR2 YFSETQ. The CDR3 protein is CASSFGPSTDTQYF. The CDR3 DNA reads TGCGCCAGCAGCTTTGGGCCTAGCACAGATACGCAGTATTTT.

V usage is TRBV29-1 and J usage is TRBJ1-2; TRBD1 is a possible D gene (6 bases). This CDR3 contains 13 residues. V was pared by 5 bases and J by 8 bases, with 18 bases between. Germline CDR1 is SQVTM and CDR2 is ANQGSEA. The CDR3 coding sequence is TGCAGCGTTCCCAAACAGGGAATCCAAGGCTACACCTTC. It is translated as CSVPKQGIQGYTF.

The chain carries TRBV20-1 and TRBJ2-7, with TRBD2 identical over 12 bases. The CDR3 loop spans 18 amino acids. V was clipped by 0 bases and J by 3 bases; unmatched bases: 12. Looked up from germline, CDR1 is DFQATT and CDR2 is SNEGSKA (reference sequence). This CDR3 reads CSARDRPASGRAYYEQYF. The CDR3 nucleotides are TGCAGTGCTAGAGATCGGCCGGCTAGCGGGAGGGCCTACTACGAGCAGTACTTC.

This clonotype has just a few counts. The CDR3 sequence is CASIGGQGVFAGELFF. DNA for the CDR3: TGTGCCAGCATCGGAGGACAGGGGGTTTTCGCCGGGGAGCTGTTTTTT. This rearrangement joins TRBV12-3 or TRBV12-4 to TRBJ2-2, with 10 positions matching TRBD1. V shed 7 bases and J 6 bases; nucleotides not matched to a gene: 11. The CDR3 spans 16 residues.

This clonotype has only a few counts. V is TRBV4-3 and J is TRBJ2-1; a possible D gene is TRBD2 (6 bases). V was clipped by 3 bases and J by 15 bases, with 15 bases between them. Germline CDR1 and CDR2: LGHNA and YSLEER. This CDR3 has 12 amino acids. In DNA, the CDR3 is TGCGCCAGCAGCCAGGGAGGAACTCGTCTGTTCTTC. Its translation: CASSQGGTRLFF.

Only a few counts were recorded for this clonotype. CDR3 in DNA: TGTGCCAGCAGCTTTGGCCCCCGAGCGGGACCTATCTACGAGCAGTACTTC. Amino acids: CASSFGPRAGPIYEQYF. The genes are TRBV7-9 and TRBJ2-7; 7 bases line up with TRBD2. Looked up from germline, CDR1 is SEHNR and CDR2 is FQNEAQ (reference sequence). CDR3 length equals 17 residues. V trimming: 3 bases; J trimming: 3 bases; junction bases outside the gene matches: 14.

The CDR3 is CASSIAWTGANTEAFF. In nucleotides, the CDR3 is TGTGCCAGTAGTATTGCCTGGACAGGGGCGAACACTGAAGCTTTCTTT. This chain connects TRBV19 to TRBJ1-1; 9 nucleotides match TRBD1. Germline V CDR1 and CDR2: LNHDA, SQIVND (reference sequence). Unmatched junction bases numbered 6, after V lost 3 bases and J lost 1 base. The CDR3 length is 16 residues.

This clonotype came up a few times. V usage is TRBV24-1 and J usage is TRBJ2-1; 11 nucleotides agree with TRBD1. The J segment lost 9 bases and the V segment lost 3 bases, leaving 3 bases of the junction unmatched. The CDR3 is made up of 14 amino acids. Germline CDR1 KGHDR, CDR2 SFDVKD. The CDR3 DNA reads TGTGCCACCAGTGATCGCGGACAGGGGGCTGAGCAGTTCTTC. Its translation: CATSDRGQGAEQFF.

There are a few counts of this clonotype. CDR3 nucleotides: TGTGCCAGCAGACCAGGGGTCCGAGAGACCCAGTACTTC. Translating gives CASRPGVRETQYF. The rearrangement uses TRBV6-1 and TRBJ2-5, with D possibly being TRBD1 (6 bases). CDR1 MNHNS and CDR2 SASEGT come from the germline V gene. This CDR3 has 13 residues. Trimming took 6 bases from V and 4 from J, leaving 12 bases between them.

V and J are TRBV12-3 or TRBV12-4 and TRBJ2-1, with 11 bases fitting TRBD2. J lost 4 bases, V lost 7 bases, and 21 bases had no gene match. The CDR3 has 20 residues. CDR3 protein: CASILRGTSGPFAVYNEQFF. CDR3 DNA: TGTGCCAGCATTCTAAGGGGGACTAGCGGTCCCTTTGCGGTTTACAATGAGCAGTTCTTC.

There are a few counts of this clonotype. The chain is built from TRBV5-1 and TRBJ2-3; D ambiguous. The germline V gene has CDR1 SGHRS and CDR2 YFSETQ. Trimming took off 0 bases at V and 5 bases at J, with 10 bases between the two ends. The CDR3 covers 14 residues. DNA for the CDR3: TGCGCCAGCAGCTTGGATGGGGTTGGAGATACGCAGTATTTT. Translated: CASSLDGVGDTQYF.

The chain joins TRBV3-1 to TRBJ2-2; 8 bases map to TRBD2. The CDR3 is 17 residues long. Unmatched junction bases numbered 9, after V lost 1 base and J lost 5 bases. CDR1 is LGHDT, CDR2 YNNKEL, per germline (reference sequence). This CDR3 is CASSQVGGGRGTGELFF. CDR3 in DNA: TGTGCCAGCAGCCAAGTCGGCGGGGGGCGTGGGACCGGGGAGCTGTTTTTT. The variable domain in full, completed from reference TRBV3-1 and TRBJ2-2, reads DTAVSQTPKYLVTQMGNDKSIKCEQNLGHDTMYWYKQDSKKFLKIMFSYNNKELIINETVPNRFSPKSPDKAHLNLHINSLELGDSAVYFCASSQVGGGRGTGELFFGEGSRLTVL.

The chain joins TRBV15 to TRBJ2-1, with 12 bases matching TRBD1. This CDR3 has 17 amino acids. From germline, CDR1 is LNHNV and CDR2 YYDKDF (reference sequence). The ends lost 3 bases at V and 10 bases at J; junction bases unmatched: 13. In nucleotides, the CDR3 is TGTGCCACCAGCAGCAGAACTTTAGGGACAGGGGGCGGCGAGCAGTTCTTC. Protein: CATSSRTLGTGGGEQFF.

Only a few counts were recorded for this clonotype. The gene calls are TRBV5-1 and TRBJ2-1; D is unresolved. There are 16 residues in the CDR3. The germline V and J ends were trimmed by 0 bases and 13 bases, with 23 bases remaining between them. Per the germline V gene, CDR1 is SGHRS and CDR2 is YFSETQ. CDR3 protein: CASSLGGFGHPTPQFF. The CDR3 nucleotides read TGCGCCAGCAGCTTGGGGGGTTTTGGGCACCCTACACCCCAGTTCTTC.

This clonotype was counted at least ten times. At one boundary the junction diverges from the germline segment, which might be a read error. The chain has TRBV5-1 and TRBJ1-5; D uncertain. Germline values: CDR1 SGHRS, CDR2 YFSETQ. This CDR3 contains 13 residues. The CDR3 DNA reads TGTGCCAGCAGTTTAGGTAGCAATCAGCCCCAGCATTTT. It translates to CASSLGSNQPQHF.

This clonotype was observed a handful of times. The V gene is TRBV27, the J gene TRBJ2-7; a weak D match, TRBD1 (6 bases). This CDR3 spans 14 amino acids. V lost 4 bases and J lost 0, with 10 bases in between. The germline V gene has CDR1 MNHEY and CDR2 SMNVEV (reference sequence). CDR3 bases: TGTGCCAGCAGTTCTGGGACAAACTCCTACGAGCAGTACTTC. Protein sequence: CASSSGTNSYEQYF.

In this sample, this clonotype turned up many times. This chain connects TRBV6-2 or TRBV6-3 to TRBJ2-7; 8 bases are shared with TRBD1. Trimming removed 7 bases from V and 2 bases from J; junction bases left unmatched: 13. Per germline, CDR1 MNHEY and CDR2 SVGEGT. The CDR3 is made up of 16 amino acids. CDR3 DNA sequence: TGTGCCAGCAACCCATCTTTTGGGACAGGAGCCTACGAGCAGTACTTC. It is translated as CASNPSFGTGAYEQYF.

This clonotype was detected a few times. J is TRBJ2-7 and V is TRBV2; D may be TRBD1 or TRBD2 (6 bases each). In germline, CDR1 is SNHLY, CDR2 FYNNEI. The CDR3 runs 15 residues. V gave up 1 base and J gave up 2 bases, with 12 bases separating them. CDR3 sequence reads: CASSEGGTSTYEQYF. The DNA of the CDR3 is TGTGCCAGCAGTGAAGGCGGGACATCTACCTACGAGCAGTACTTC.